This TCR beta chain appears in the sequencing data of a study of blood T cell repertoires in COVID-19. Germline trimming cut 1 base from V and 4 bases from J; bases unmatched to any gene: 8. Per germline, CDR1 SGHTA and CDR2 FQGNSA. CDR3 length: 16 residues. TCRdb's copy holds only in-frame clones and misses some; the assay was immunoSEQ multiplex PCR. Of 50,000 to 75,000 clones in the sample, over 75% are singletons; the top ten hold about 22%. The receptor was derived from an older man with active or convalescent COVID-19. V and J are TRBV7-2 and TRBJ2-5; 8 bases line up with TRBD1. What was sequenced was peripheral blood. CDR3 residues: CASSLGVDRVGETQYF. The CDR3 nucleotides read TGTGCCAGCAGCTTAGGGGTGGACAGGGTAGGAGAGACCCAGTACTTC.